This T cell receptor (beta chain) was captured by sequencing in a study of human T cells and chemical hapten exposure. This clonotype has ten or more counts. Indicated time point: pre-sensitization, week 0. The treatment was: therapeutic diphenylcyclopropenone sensitization with weekly scalp DPC. TCRdb fed the RACE reads into MiXCR, producing one record per CDR3 protein. The sample records 52,000 or so distinct CDR3 sequences, approximately 10% being singletons. This CDR3 has 15 residues. Trimming took 5 bases from V and 4 from J; bases not matched to a gene: 7. From germline, CDR1 is SGHAT and CDR2 FQDESV (reference sequence).

The specimen was whole blood, collected in connection with sensitization to the hapten diphenylcyclopropenone (DPC). The J gene is TRBJ2-1, the V gene TRBV11-1; 8 bases are shared with TRBD1. The source is a man in his forties or fifties with alopecia areata. Some clones in this sample may be carry-over from other donors' samples. In DNA, the CDR3 is TGTGCCAGCAGCGGAGACAGGGGAGGATACAATGAGCAGTTCTTC. Amino acid sequence: CASSGDRGGYNEQFF. Full variable domain (missing parts from reference TRBV11-1 and TRBJ2-1): EAEVAQSPRYKITEKSQAVAFWCDPISGHATLYWYRQILGQGPELLVQFQDESVVDDSQLPKDRFSAERLKGVDSTLKIQPAELGDSAMYLCASSGDRGGYNEQFFGPGTRLTVL.